This T cell receptor (beta chain) was identified during a study of cytomegalovirus exposure and HLA in healthy donors. Whole-study context: Earlier work reported approximately 100 million unique TCR beta sequences from about 180 million T cells.

Whole-study results and caveats: V- and J-gene trimming of TCR beta was linked (in a later analysis) to a missense DCLRE1C variant.

Remarks on this clone: Antigen specificity is unknown.

PCR primers comprised 60 Vbeta and 13 Jbeta primers. Original processing notes: Approximately 12 million of some 80 million unique TCR beta chains were shared, per a later count. The protocol was immunoSEQ multiplex PCR, while the TCRdb copy is restricted to in-frame clones and leaves out a portion. V and J calls and clone size are as listed in that table; D and trimming were resolved from the DNA. Of some 170,000 clones listed, around 80% are singletons. This CDR3 spans 14 amino acids. Germline lookup yields CDR1 MDHEN and CDR2 SYDVKM. Trimming left V 3 bases short and J 7 bases short, with 15 bases between.

The chain carries TRBV28 and TRBJ1-2, with a possible D match to TRBD1 (5 bases). Source material: PBMCs. The receptor comes from a woman between 40 and 55 years old in good health and CMV-seronegative. CDR3 sequence (DNA): TGTGCCAGCAGTTTCCCCCCAGGGTTTGGTGGCTACACCTTC. This gives the protein CASSFPPGFGGYTF.